This is a list of T cell receptor beta chains from one sample in a study of T cells after yellow fever vaccination. TCRdb redid the calling of the 5' RACE reads with MiXCR, one entry per CDR3 protein. The sample holds approximately 300,000 distinct CDR3 sequences; around 7.3% are singletons and the top ten take about 18%. The sequences come from PBMCs, collected roughly 45 days after the first yellow fever vaccination. The receptors were sampled from a man between 18 and 35 years old who received the YFV17D yellow fever vaccine. The CDR3 runs from the conserved cysteine through the conserved F or W. The D gene is left open where the match is weak. Clone size is stated in some rows and not others, as once, few, many or a class when expanded.

d_call: NA
v_call: TRBV14
clone_size: many
j_call: TRBJ2-1
cdr3_aa: CASSRLVNEQFF
cdr3_nt: TGTGCCAGCAGCCGCCTAGTTAATGAGCAGTTCTTC

d_call: NA
v_call: TRBV5-1
clone_size: few
j_call: TRBJ2-3
cdr3_aa: CASSLVQATDTQYF
cdr3_nt: TGCGCCAGCAGCTTGGTTCAGGCCACAGATACGCAGTATTTT

d_call: NA
v_call: TRBV4-2
clone_size: few
j_call: TRBJ2-1
cdr3_aa: CASSQEPGLHQFF
cdr3_nt: TGTGCCAGCAGCCAAGAACCGGGACTCCACCAGTTCTTC

d_call: TRBD1
v_call: TRBV27
clone_size: few
j_call: TRBJ2-5
cdr3_aa: CASSYRGQGETQYF
cdr3_nt: TGTGCCAGCAGTTACAGGGGGCAAGGCGAGACCCAGTACTTC

d_call: TRBD2
v_call: TRBV4-1
clone_size: NA
j_call: TRBJ2-2
cdr3_aa: CASSQDVTVVAGEFTGELFF
cdr3_nt: TGCGCCAGCAGCCAAGACGTTACGGTGGTAGCGGGGGAATTCACCGGGGAGCTGTTTTTT

d_call: NA
v_call: TRBV4-1
clone_size: few
j_call: TRBJ2-2
cdr3_aa: CASSRGVAGELFF
cdr3_nt: TGCGCCAGCAGCAGGGGGGTTGCCGGGGAGCTGTTTTTT

d_call: NA
v_call: TRBV7-2
clone_size: NA
j_call: TRBJ2-1
cdr3_aa: CASSLADEQFF
cdr3_nt: TGTGCCAGCAGCTTAGCAGATGAGCAGTTCTTC

d_call: TRBD1
v_call: TRBV5-4
clone_size: few
j_call: TRBJ1-2
cdr3_aa: CASSQTSGGYGYTF
cdr3_nt: TGTGCCAGCAGCCAAACTTCAGGGGGCTATGGCTACACCTTC

d_call: TRBD2
v_call: TRBV11-2
clone_size: NA
j_call: TRBJ2-2
cdr3_aa: CASSTRLAGGGNTGELFF
cdr3_nt: TGTGCCAGCAGCACGCGACTAGCGGGGGGCGGGAACACCGGGGAGCTGTTTTTT

d_call: NA
v_call: TRBV4-2
clone_size: few
j_call: TRBJ1-2
cdr3_aa: CASSHPAAGPPSYGYTF
cdr3_nt: TGTGCCAGCAGCCACCCGGCGGCAGGTCCGCCTTCCTATGGCTACACCTTC

d_call: TRBD2
v_call: TRBV7-3
clone_size: few
j_call: TRBJ2-5
cdr3_aa: CASSHERGTQYF
cdr3_nt: TGTGCCAGCAGCCACGAGCGGGGGACCCAGTACTTC

d_call: TRBD2
v_call: TRBV7-8
clone_size: few
j_call: TRBJ2-5
cdr3_aa: CASSPQAGIETQYF
cdr3_nt: TGTGCCAGCAGCCCTCAAGCGGGGATAGAGACCCAGTACTTC

d_call: NA
v_call: TRBV19
clone_size: few
j_call: TRBJ1-5
cdr3_aa: CASISVRTEGQPQHF
cdr3_nt: TGTGCCAGTATATCTGTGCGAACAGAAGGTCAGCCCCAGCATTTT

d_call: NA
v_call: TRBV4-3
clone_size: NA
j_call: TRBJ1-1
cdr3_aa: CASSPLLTAGGTEAFF
cdr3_nt: TGCGCCAGCAGCCCACTCCTGACAGCTGGCGGCACTGAAGCTTTCTTT

d_call: NA
v_call: TRBV12-3/TRBV12-4
clone_size: few
j_call: TRBJ2-1
cdr3_aa: CASRWDTYNEQFF
cdr3_nt: TGTGCCAGCAGGTGGGACACCTACAATGAGCAGTTCTTC

d_call: TRBD2
v_call: TRBV5-1
clone_size: NA
j_call: TRBJ2-1
cdr3_aa: CASRTSGAGGEQFF
cdr3_nt: TGCGCCAGCAGGACTAGCGGGGCGGGGGGAGAGCAGTTCTTC

d_call: NA
v_call: TRBV10-3
clone_size: NA
j_call: TRBJ2-7
cdr3_aa: CAISDRHEQYF
cdr3_nt: TGTGCCATCAGTGACCGGCACGAGCAGTACTTC

d_call: NA
v_call: TRBV6-6
clone_size: few
j_call: TRBJ2-5
cdr3_aa: CASSQGTQYF
cdr3_nt: TGTGCCAGCAGTCAGGGGACCCAGTACTTC

d_call: NA
v_call: TRBV4-1
clone_size: NA
j_call: TRBJ1-5
cdr3_aa: CASSRLEGGSPNQPQHF
cdr3_nt: TGCGCCAGCAGCCGGCTGGAAGGGGGTAGTCCCAATCAGCCCCAGCATTTT

d_call: NA
v_call: TRBV5-5
clone_size: many
j_call: TRBJ1-4
cdr3_aa: CASSLGAKLFF
cdr3_nt: TGTGCCAGCAGCCTCGGAGCAAAACTGTTTTTT

d_call: TRBD2
v_call: TRBV5-1
clone_size: NA
j_call: TRBJ2-3
cdr3_aa: CASSLAGLAGAPDTQYF
cdr3_nt: TGCGCCAGCAGCTTGGCGGGTTTAGCGGGGGCCCCAGATACGCAGTATTTT

d_call: NA
v_call: TRBV5-1
clone_size: NA
j_call: TRBJ1-4
cdr3_aa: CASSLLVGREEKLFF
cdr3_nt: TGCGCCAGCAGCTTGTTGGTGGGGAGGGAAGAAAAACTGTTTTTT

d_call: NA
v_call: TRBV18
clone_size: NA
j_call: TRBJ1-1
cdr3_aa: CASSPTQGGNTEAFF
cdr3_nt: TGTGCCAGCTCACCAACCCAAGGGGGGAACACTGAAGCTTTCTTT